This T cell receptor (beta chain) derives from a study of cytomegalovirus exposure and HLA in healthy donors. Study-level results: Later analysis associated a missense DCLRE1C variant with TCR beta V- and J-gene trimming. Listed as cytomegalovirus-associated were about 160 TCR beta chains.

Points on this clone: What it binds is not known.

PCR amplification relied on 60 Vbeta primers (plus 13 Jbeta primers). Libraries were prepared by immunoSEQ multiplex PCR; TCRdb keeps only in-frame clonotypes and omits some of them. The sample has 30,000 to 35,000 clones. CDR1 is SEHNR and CDR2 is FQNEAQ in the germline V gene (reference sequence). V lost 11 bases and J lost 12, with 17 bases in between. The CDR3 has 11 amino acids. The sequencing sample was made of PBMCs. V and J are TRBV7-9 and TRBJ2-1; weak D call: TRBD2 (5 bases). The TCR sequence derives from a man aged 35 to 55 in good health and CMV-seronegative. The CDR3 DNA follows: TGTGCCGGGGAAACGTTCCGGGGGCAGTTCTTC. Translation: CAGETFRGQFF.